Reported below is one T cell receptor (beta chain). The sample comes from a study of control samples from healthy donors and cancer patients. The method was immunoSEQ multiplex PCR; TCRdb's version includes in-frame clones alone and lacks a portion of them. The sample yields around 100,000 clones, approximately 84% seen once. Per germline, CDR1 MGHRA and CDR2 YSYEKL. With 4 bases removed from V and 7 bases from J, the gap between germline ends came to 16 bases. CDR3 length equals 14 residues. The TCR comes from a woman between 45 and 65 years old in good health. J is TRBJ1-1 and V is TRBV4-1, with D possibly being TRBD1 (5 bases). The specimen sequenced was blood. The CDR3 protein is CASSRWGQWIEAFF. CDR3 bases: TGCGCCAGCAGCCGTTGGGGCCAGTGGATTGAAGCTTTCTTT.